The rows below give T cell receptor beta chains drawn from one sample of a study of read filtering for tumor transcriptome and immune sequencing. MiXCR, applied by TCRdb to the reads, yields one record per CDR3 protein. The table has around 20,000 distinct CDR3 sequences, around 21% seen once. Sequenced sample: a population of CD138-negative cells sorted from bone marrow. These receptors were obtained from a donor aged 40 or over with multiple myeloma. CDR3s include the opening cysteine and the closing phenylalanine or tryptophan. A D gene is named only where the DNA matches it firmly. Clone size is shown for a subset of rows, as once, few, many or a class of expanded clone.

v_gene: TRBV20-1
abundance: many
d_gene: NA
j_gene: TRBJ2-7
CDR3aa: CSARAGLDEQYF

v_gene: TRBV2
abundance: NA
d_gene: TRBD1
j_gene: TRBJ1-2
CDR3aa: CASSELGQGTYGYTF

v_gene: TRBV6-2/TRBV6-3
abundance: medium-sized
d_gene: TRBD2
j_gene: TRBJ2-1
CDR3aa: CASSYVGLGMDEQFF

v_gene: TRBV5-1
abundance: once
d_gene: TRBD2
j_gene: TRBJ2-1
CDR3aa: CASSLELAGGYEQFF

v_gene: TRBV29-1
abundance: NA
d_gene: TRBD1
j_gene: TRBJ1-4
CDR3aa: CSVATGMSEKLFF

v_gene: TRBV18
abundance: few
d_gene: TRBD2
j_gene: TRBJ2-3
CDR3aa: CASSRLAGTDTQYF

v_gene: TRBV12-3/TRBV12-4
abundance: medium-sized
d_gene: NA
j_gene: TRBJ2-7
CDR3aa: CASSPQVYEQYF

v_gene: TRBV28
abundance: NA
d_gene: NA
j_gene: TRBJ2-7
CDR3aa: CASTESGNAYEQYF

v_gene: TRBV20-1
abundance: many
d_gene: NA
j_gene: TRBJ2-3
CDR3aa: CSAPGQGDTQYF

v_gene: TRBV30
abundance: NA
d_gene: TRBD1
j_gene: TRBJ1-1
CDR3aa: CAWSEGQGTEAFF

v_gene: TRBV6-4
abundance: medium-sized
d_gene: NA
j_gene: TRBJ2-3
CDR3aa: CASSDAGHAPDTQYF

v_gene: TRBV5-1
abundance: many
d_gene: TRBD2
j_gene: TRBJ2-1
CDR3aa: CASSLTSGSYNEQFF

v_gene: TRBV28
abundance: few
d_gene: TRBD1
j_gene: TRBJ2-2
CDR3aa: CASSFRDRRNTGELFF

v_gene: TRBV3-1
abundance: NA
d_gene: NA
j_gene: TRBJ1-2
CDR3aa: CASSPTGANYGYTF

v_gene: TRBV2
abundance: NA
d_gene: NA
j_gene: TRBJ2-3
CDR3aa: CASSEGERGTDAQYF

v_gene: TRBV20-1
abundance: many
d_gene: NA
j_gene: TRBJ2-5
CDR3aa: CSARGPAGETQYF

v_gene: TRBV20-1
abundance: many
d_gene: NA
j_gene: TRBJ2-1
CDR3aa: CSASKLGGRTYNEQFF

v_gene: TRBV29-1
abundance: NA
d_gene: TRBD2
j_gene: TRBJ2-5
CDR3aa: CSVWASGQETQYF

v_gene: TRBV28
abundance: NA
d_gene: NA
j_gene: TRBJ2-7
CDR3aa: CASSLFRGDGYEQYF

v_gene: TRBV3-1
abundance: many
d_gene: NA
j_gene: TRBJ2-1
CDR3aa: CASSLTLSRNEQFF

v_gene: TRBV28
abundance: many
d_gene: TRBD2
j_gene: TRBJ2-2
CDR3aa: CASSASGGPGVRELFF

v_gene: TRBV2
abundance: NA
d_gene: NA
j_gene: TRBJ1-5
CDR3aa: CASSEILPVGQPQHF

v_gene: TRBV29-1
abundance: many
d_gene: NA
j_gene: TRBJ1-2
CDR3aa: CSVEGGRAAPAKTF

v_gene: TRBV7-2
abundance: many
d_gene: TRBD2
j_gene: TRBJ2-5
CDR3aa: CASSFLAGVETQYF

v_gene: TRBV29-1
abundance: NA
d_gene: TRBD2
j_gene: TRBJ2-3
CDR3aa: CSTSPSGIQDTQYF

v_gene: TRBV29-1
abundance: many
d_gene: NA
j_gene: TRBJ2-2
CDR3aa: CSASQGQSTGELFF

v_gene: TRBV13
abundance: NA
d_gene: NA
j_gene: TRBJ2-1
CDR3aa: CASSPNSRNEQFF

v_gene: TRBV11-2
abundance: many
d_gene: TRBD1
j_gene: TRBJ2-1
CDR3aa: CASRSRDRGRNEQFF

v_gene: TRBV29-1
abundance: medium-sized
d_gene: TRBD2
j_gene: TRBJ2-7
CDR3aa: CSVEGRSGSYEQYF

v_gene: TRBV25-1
abundance: many
d_gene: NA
j_gene: TRBJ2-3
CDR3aa: CASRELTDTQYF

v_gene: TRBV23-1
abundance: few
d_gene: NA
j_gene: TRBJ2-1
CDR3aa: CASSHEDPRCRSTYNEQFF

v_gene: TRBV7-9
abundance: many
d_gene: NA
j_gene: TRBJ2-7
CDR3aa: CASSLAQYEQYF

v_gene: TRBV4-2
abundance: NA
d_gene: TRBD1
j_gene: TRBJ1-1
CDR3aa: CASSQDLRGRYTEAFF

v_gene: TRBV29-1
abundance: many
d_gene: TRBD2
j_gene: TRBJ2-3
CDR3aa: CSVRLAGAPDTQYF

v_gene: TRBV18
abundance: many
d_gene: TRBD1
j_gene: TRBJ1-3
CDR3aa: CASSPPVIWDRDLSGNTIYF

v_gene: TRBV28
abundance: many
d_gene: NA
j_gene: TRBJ2-5
CDR3aa: CASKSGQETQYF

v_gene: TRBV7-9
abundance: NA
d_gene: TRBD1
j_gene: TRBJ2-6
CDR3aa: CASSSPGQRSGANVLTF

v_gene: TRBV20-1
abundance: NA
d_gene: NA
j_gene: TRBJ2-7
CDR3aa: CSASPPNYEQYF

v_gene: TRBV28
abundance: many
d_gene: NA
j_gene: TRBJ1-1
CDR3aa: CASLSGRNTEAFF

v_gene: TRBV7-2
abundance: medium-sized
d_gene: NA
j_gene: TRBJ2-6
CDR3aa: CASSLVPVNRANVLTF

v_gene: TRBV6-4
abundance: many
d_gene: TRBD2
j_gene: TRBJ2-7
CDR3aa: CASRAGELHEQYF

v_gene: TRBV29-1
abundance: many
d_gene: TRBD2
j_gene: TRBJ2-1
CDR3aa: CSVFRLAGNSYNEQFF

v_gene: TRBV9
abundance: many
d_gene: NA
j_gene: TRBJ2-7
CDR3aa: CASSVGWADEQYF

v_gene: TRBV25-1
abundance: many
d_gene: NA
j_gene: TRBJ1-5
CDR3aa: CASSDDRSNQPQHF

v_gene: TRBV7-9
abundance: many
d_gene: NA
j_gene: TRBJ2-6
CDR3aa: CASSFGTARLSGANVLTF

v_gene: TRBV28
abundance: NA
d_gene: NA
j_gene: TRBJ2-1
CDR3aa: CASSHNTRTGGHDEQFF

v_gene: TRBV7-9
abundance: NA
d_gene: TRBD2
j_gene: TRBJ2-1
CDR3aa: CASSSLKREAYNEQFF

v_gene: TRBV30
abundance: many
d_gene: TRBD2
j_gene: TRBJ2-3
CDR3aa: CAWKLAGDTQYF

v_gene: TRBV3-1
abundance: many
d_gene: NA
j_gene: TRBJ2-1
CDR3aa: CASSPPPGEHEQFF

v_gene: TRBV27
abundance: NA
d_gene: TRBD1
j_gene: TRBJ2-5
CDR3aa: CASSFSPGTDQETQYF

v_gene: TRBV3-1
abundance: many
d_gene: TRBD2
j_gene: TRBJ2-7
CDR3aa: CASSHGTSGYEQYF

v_gene: TRBV9
abundance: many
d_gene: NA
j_gene: TRBJ2-7
CDR3aa: CAGSQLGGSYEQYF

v_gene: TRBV28
abundance: NA
d_gene: NA
j_gene: TRBJ2-1
CDR3aa: CASSFLDSLNEQFF

v_gene: TRBV12-3/TRBV12-4
abundance: few
d_gene: NA
j_gene: TRBJ2-7
CDR3aa: CASKTTGINEQYF

v_gene: TRBV28
abundance: medium-sized
d_gene: TRBD1
j_gene: TRBJ1-5
CDR3aa: CASRDRGRGNQPQHF

v_gene: TRBV6-2/TRBV6-3
abundance: NA
d_gene: NA
j_gene: TRBJ2-7
CDR3aa: CVSMEWNSYEQYF

v_gene: TRBV6-1
abundance: NA
d_gene: NA
j_gene: TRBJ2-3
CDR3aa: CASSLRSGRTDTQYF

v_gene: TRBV20-1
abundance: few
d_gene: TRBD2
j_gene: TRBJ2-7
CDR3aa: CSATSGSESPYEQYF

v_gene: TRBV9
abundance: once
d_gene: NA
j_gene: TRBJ1-6
CDR3aa: CASSWGADNSPLHF

v_gene: TRBV6-5
abundance: many
d_gene: NA
j_gene: TRBJ1-5
CDR3aa: CASSYQEAAQHF